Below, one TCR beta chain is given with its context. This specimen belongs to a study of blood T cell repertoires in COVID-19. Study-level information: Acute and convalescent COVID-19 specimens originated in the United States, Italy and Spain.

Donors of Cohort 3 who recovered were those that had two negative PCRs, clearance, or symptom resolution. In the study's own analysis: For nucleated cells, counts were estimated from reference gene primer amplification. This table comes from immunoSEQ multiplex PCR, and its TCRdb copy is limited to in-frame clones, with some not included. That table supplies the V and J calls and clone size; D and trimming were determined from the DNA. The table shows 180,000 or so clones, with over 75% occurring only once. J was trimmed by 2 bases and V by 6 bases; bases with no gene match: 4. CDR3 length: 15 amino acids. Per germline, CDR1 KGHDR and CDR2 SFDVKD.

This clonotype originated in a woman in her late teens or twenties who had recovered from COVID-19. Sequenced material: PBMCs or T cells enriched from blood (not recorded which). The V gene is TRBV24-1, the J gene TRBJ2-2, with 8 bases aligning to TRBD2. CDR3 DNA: TGTGCCACCAGTTACGCGGGAGGCAACACCGGGGAGCTGTTTTTT. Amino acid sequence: CATSYAGGNTGELFF.